The clone carrying this T cell receptor beta chain was seen only once. Its antigen is not identified. At one end, the junction sequence differs from germline, possibly due to a read error. This sample was included in a study of tumor and adjacent non-tumor tissue in lung cancer. For the study at large: Stage I to III disease affected over nine men and several women aged roughly 31 to 80.

CDR3 length: 15 residues. Germline values: CDR1 SGHRS, CDR2 YFSETQ. Study-wide results and caveats: Tumor repertoires had a smaller top 100 clone share than normal lung. TCR diversity was significantly greater in tumor than normal lung tissue. Tumor TCR diversity, when higher, was linked to shorter survival.

RNA was extracted from bulk tissue without any cell sorting. A modified ARM-PCR protocol with three rounds of nested PCR amplified TCRbeta. Via MiXCR, TCRdb re-called the multiplex PCR reads, giving one row per CDR3 protein. Of 95,000 to 150,000 distinct CDR3 sequences in the sample, about 66% were seen once. The sample taken for sequencing was lung tumor tissue. The sequence derives from a man aged 30 to 39 with non-small cell lung cancer. The genes are TRBV5-1 and TRBJ2-1; D is possibly TRBD2 (6 bases). CDR3 in DNA: TGTGCCAGCAGCCCAACTAGCTCCTCCTACAATGAGCAGTTCTTC. It is translated as CASSPTSSSYNEQFF.